Listed below are T cell receptor beta chains from one sample, sequenced in a study of regulatory T cells in long-lasting Graves disease. MiXCR, run by TCRdb on the multiplex PCR reads, gives a single entry per CDR3 protein. This repertoire shows a few hundred thousand distinct CDR3 sequences, around an eighth found once; its top ten account for roughly a tenth. This same sample was also part of a study on T cells in Graves' hyperthyroidism and ophthalmopathy.

Sequencing was performed on peripheral blood mononuclear cells (PBMCs), taken at new diagnosis, from a patient treated with antithyroid drugs. All receptors derive from a man aged 25-45 years with Graves disease. Both conserved end residues are part of each CDR3. A D gene is named only where the DNA matches it firmly. Not every row has a clone size; where given, it reads once, few, many or a size class.

clone size: many; V gene: TRBV5-1; J gene: TRBJ2-7; D gene: .; CDR3 protein: CASTASPDDEQYF; CDR3 DNA: TGCGCCAGCACAGCCTCCCCGGACGACGAGCAGTACTTC
clone size: .; V gene: TRBV7-9; J gene: TRBJ2-6; D gene: .; CDR3 protein: CASSPRELVGLGANVLTF; CDR3 DNA: TGTGCCAGCAGCCCACGCGAACTAGTGGGCCTCGGGGCCAACGTCCTGACTTTC
clone size: many; V gene: TRBV29-1; J gene: TRBJ2-1; D gene: TRBD1; CDR3 protein: CSVTTTGFSVSEQFF; CDR3 DNA: TGCAGCGTTACCACGACAGGGTTTTCGGTCAGTGAGCAGTTCTTC
clone size: .; V gene: TRBV4-1; J gene: TRBJ2-7; D gene: .; CDR3 protein: CASSQAQDEQYF; CDR3 DNA: TGCGCCAGCAGCCAAGCGCAGGACGAGCAGTACTTC
clone size: few; V gene: TRBV9; J gene: TRBJ1-2; D gene: .; CDR3 protein: CASSAHNSDSPGGYTF; CDR3 DNA: TGTGCCAGCAGCGCCCACAATTCGGACAGCCCAGGGGGCTACACCTTC
clone size: .; V gene: TRBV6-5; J gene: TRBJ1-6; D gene: .; CDR3 protein: CASSYSKTGSYNSPLHF; CDR3 DNA: TGTGCCAGCAGTTACTCAAAGACAGGCTCCTATAATTCACCCCTCCACTTT
clone size: many; V gene: TRBV27; J gene: TRBJ2-7; D gene: .; CDR3 protein: CASSSGLMNEQYF; CDR3 DNA: TGTGCCAGTTCGTCGGGACTGATGAACGAGCAGTACTTC
clone size: many; V gene: TRBV5-1; J gene: TRBJ2-3; D gene: .; CDR3 protein: CASSWMGVFADTQYF; CDR3 DNA: TGCGCCAGCAGCTGGATGGGGGTGTTTGCAGATACGCAGTATTTT
clone size: many; V gene: TRBV7-6; J gene: TRBJ2-7; D gene: TRBD2; CDR3 protein: CASSLYSGTSSYEQYF; CDR3 DNA: TGTGCCAGCAGCTTATATAGCGGGACGAGCTCCTACGAGCAGTACTTC
clone size: many; V gene: TRBV24-1; J gene: TRBJ2-5; D gene: TRBD2; CDR3 protein: CATSESGRYQETQYF; CDR3 DNA: TGTGCCACCAGTGAAAGCGGGAGGTACCAAGAGACCCAGTACTTC
clone size: many; V gene: TRBV6-2/TRBV6-3; J gene: TRBJ2-1; D gene: TRBD2; CDR3 protein: CASSYVGSGSGRNEQFF; CDR3 DNA: TGTGCCAGCAGTTACGTTGGCAGCGGGAGTGGGCGAAATGAGCAGTTCTTC
clone size: many; V gene: TRBV29-1; J gene: TRBJ2-1; D gene: .; CDR3 protein: CSVVVGRGHEQFF; CDR3 DNA: TGCAGCGTTGTTGTCGGGAGAGGGCATGAGCAGTTCTTC
clone size: .; V gene: TRBV30; J gene: TRBJ2-4; D gene: TRBD1; CDR3 protein: CAWSATGTGTFSGAKNIQYF; CDR3 DNA: TGTGCCTGGAGCGCAACGGGGACAGGGACCTTTAGCGGCGCCAAAAACATTCAGTACTTC
clone size: many; V gene: TRBV2; J gene: TRBJ1-2; D gene: .; CDR3 protein: CASSEATLIPFGYTF; CDR3 DNA: TGTGCCAGCAGTGAAGCGACCCTGATACCATTCGGCTACACCTTC
clone size: many; V gene: TRBV5-6; J gene: TRBJ2-7; D gene: TRBD1; CDR3 protein: CASSLGQGWYEQYF; CDR3 DNA: TGTGCCAGCAGCTTGGGACAGGGTTGGTACGAGCAGTACTTC
clone size: many; V gene: TRBV7-9; J gene: TRBJ2-7; D gene: .; CDR3 protein: CASISTDRDEQYF; CDR3 DNA: TGTGCCAGCATTTCGACTGACCGTGATGAGCAGTACTTC
clone size: .; V gene: TRBV7-9; J gene: TRBJ1-2; D gene: .; CDR3 protein: CASSLDGAGENGYTF; CDR3 DNA: TGTGCCAGCAGCTTAGATGGGGCAGGGGAAAATGGCTACACCTTC
clone size: many; V gene: TRBV24-1; J gene: TRBJ1-1; D gene: TRBD1; CDR3 protein: CATSGPQPGQGEAFF; CDR3 DNA: TGTGCCACCAGTGGCCCCCAACCGGGACAGGGTGAAGCTTTCTTT
clone size: many; V gene: TRBV9; J gene: TRBJ2-6; D gene: .; CDR3 protein: CASSPTGIAANVLTF; CDR3 DNA: TGTGCCAGCAGCCCGACGGGGATTGCGGCCAACGTCCTGACTTTC
clone size: many; V gene: TRBV27; J gene: TRBJ2-3; D gene: .; CDR3 protein: CASMRSRDADTQYF; CDR3 DNA: TGTGCCAGCATGCGGTCCCGGGACGCAGATACGCAGTATTTT
clone size: many; V gene: TRBV11-2; J gene: TRBJ2-1; D gene: .; CDR3 protein: CASSLGRRSSYNEQFF; CDR3 DNA: TGTGCCAGCAGCTTGGGGCGCAGGAGCTCCTACAATGAGCAGTTCTTC
clone size: .; V gene: TRBV27; J gene: TRBJ1-5; D gene: TRBD1; CDR3 protein: CASRNGQGAQPQHF; CDR3 DNA: TGTGCCAGCAGAAACGGACAGGGGGCTCAGCCCCAGCATTTT
clone size: .; V gene: TRBV5-1; J gene: TRBJ2-1; D gene: TRBD2; CDR3 protein: CASSLVGPGLSYNEQFF; CDR3 DNA: TGCGCCAGCAGCTTGGTGGGCCCGGGACTATCGTACAATGAGCAGTTCTTC
clone size: many; V gene: TRBV9; J gene: TRBJ1-2; D gene: TRBD1; CDR3 protein: CASSGTGQGGQNGYTF; CDR3 DNA: TGTGCCAGCAGCGGTACGGGACAGGGGGGTCAGAATGGCTACACCTTC
clone size: many; V gene: TRBV3-1; J gene: TRBJ1-1; D gene: TRBD1; CDR3 protein: CASSHLAGGPPGTEAFF; CDR3 DNA: TGTGCCAGCAGCCATCTCGCAGGGGGCCCTCCGGGCACTGAAGCTTTCTTT
clone size: .; V gene: TRBV3-1; J gene: TRBJ2-3; D gene: .; CDR3 protein: CAGSLRTDTQYF; CDR3 DNA: TGTGCCGGCAGCCTTAGGACAGATACGCAGTATTTT
clone size: many; V gene: TRBV10-1; J gene: TRBJ2-1; D gene: .; CDR3 protein: CASSVGSGSFNEQFF; CDR3 DNA: TGCGCCAGCAGTGTCGGGAGCGGATCCTTCAATGAGCAGTTCTTC
clone size: many; V gene: TRBV7-2; J gene: TRBJ1-2; D gene: .; CDR3 protein: CASSSGAGQYGYTF; CDR3 DNA: TGTGCCAGCAGCTCAGGGGCAGGCCAATATGGCTACACCTTC
clone size: few; V gene: TRBV19; J gene: TRBJ1-1; D gene: .; CDR3 protein: CASSGQSGNTEAFF; CDR3 DNA: TGTGCCAGTAGCGGACAGTCTGGAAACACTGAAGCTTTCTTT
clone size: many; V gene: TRBV2; J gene: TRBJ2-3; D gene: .; CDR3 protein: CASNPLGTDTQYF; CDR3 DNA: TGTGCCAGCAACCCCCTGGGAACAGATACGCAGTATTTT
clone size: many; V gene: TRBV20-1; J gene: TRBJ1-1; D gene: .; CDR3 protein: CSAATGTGNTEAFF; CDR3 DNA: TGCAGTGCTGCCACTGGGACGGGTAACACTGAAGCTTTCTTT
clone size: few; V gene: TRBV18; J gene: TRBJ1-4; D gene: TRBD1; CDR3 protein: CASSLYRGRANEKLFF; CDR3 DNA: TGTGCCAGCTCACTGTACAGGGGGCGAGCTAATGAAAAACTGTTTTTT
clone size: many; V gene: TRBV25-1; J gene: TRBJ2-5; D gene: .; CDR3 protein: CASSPWGQETQYF; CDR3 DNA: TGTGCCAGCAGCCCATGGGGGCAAGAGACCCAGTACTTC
clone size: many; V gene: TRBV20-1; J gene: TRBJ2-5; D gene: .; CDR3 protein: CSARGGGETQYF; CDR3 DNA: TGCAGTGCTAGAGGGGGTGGAGAGACCCAGTACTTC
clone size: many; V gene: TRBV20-1; J gene: TRBJ2-3; D gene: TRBD2; CDR3 protein: CSASELAGGTDTQYF; CDR3 DNA: TGCAGTGCTAGTGAACTAGCGGGAGGAACAGATACGCAGTATTTT
clone size: .; V gene: TRBV9; J gene: TRBJ2-3; D gene: TRBD2; CDR3 protein: CASSVGGLPSDTQYF; CDR3 DNA: TGTGCCAGCAGCGTAGGGGGACTACCCTCGGATACGCAGTATTTT
clone size: many; V gene: TRBV7-9; J gene: TRBJ2-3; D gene: .; CDR3 protein: CASSLAAPDTQYF; CDR3 DNA: TGTGCCAGCAGCTTAGCAGCCCCAGATACGCAGTATTTT
clone size: .; V gene: TRBV2; J gene: TRBJ2-2; D gene: TRBD1; CDR3 protein: CASMWDRADELFF; CDR3 DNA: TGTGCCAGCATGTGGGACAGGGCGGATGAGCTGTTTTTT
clone size: few; V gene: TRBV6-1; J gene: TRBJ2-2; D gene: .; CDR3 protein: CASISGAWGTGELFF; CDR3 DNA: TGTGCCAGCATCTCAGGGGCCTGGGGGACCGGGGAGCTGTTTTTT
clone size: few; V gene: TRBV19; J gene: TRBJ2-1; D gene: TRBD2; CDR3 protein: CASSIDRGVESYNEQFF; CDR3 DNA: TGTGCCAGTAGTATAGATCGGGGGGTCGAGTCCTACAATGAGCAGTTCTTC
clone size: few; V gene: TRBV20-1; J gene: TRBJ2-1; D gene: .; CDR3 protein: CSARDPAGEQFF; CDR3 DNA: TGCAGTGCTAGAGATCCCGCCGGCGAGCAGTTCTTC
clone size: .; V gene: TRBV18; J gene: TRBJ1-1; D gene: TRBD1; CDR3 protein: CASSPLSSGTGDTEAFF; CDR3 DNA: TGTGCCAGCTCACCACTTTCTTCCGGGACAGGGGATACTGAAGCTTTCTTT
clone size: few; V gene: TRBV3-1; J gene: TRBJ2-7; D gene: TRBD2; CDR3 protein: CASSRMSGSGGEQYF; CDR3 DNA: TGTGCCAGCAGCCGGATGAGCGGGAGCGGGGGCGAGCAGTACTTC
clone size: many; V gene: TRBV28; J gene: TRBJ2-3; D gene: TRBD1; CDR3 protein: CASSSDRDRDTQYF; CDR3 DNA: TGTGCCAGCAGTTCCGACAGGGACCGAGATACGCAGTATTTT
clone size: many; V gene: TRBV7-2; J gene: TRBJ2-5; D gene: .; CDR3 protein: CASSLVQGRVLRQETQYF; CDR3 DNA: TGTGCCAGCAGCTTAGTTCAGGGAAGAGTTTTGCGGCAAGAGACCCAGTACTTC
clone size: many; V gene: TRBV5-5; J gene: TRBJ2-2; D gene: TRBD2; CDR3 protein: CASSPLNRLARGGELFF; CDR3 DNA: TGTGCCAGCAGCCCCCTGAACCGACTAGCGCGTGGCGGGGAGCTGTTTTTT
clone size: .; V gene: TRBV5-1; J gene: TRBJ2-7; D gene: .; CDR3 protein: CASSLFTDEQYF; CDR3 DNA: TGCGCCAGCAGCTTGTTTACGGACGAGCAGTACTTC
clone size: many; V gene: TRBV5-1; J gene: TRBJ2-7; D gene: TRBD2; CDR3 protein: CASSWGLDGGYEQYF; CDR3 DNA: TGCGCCAGCAGCTGGGGACTAGACGGAGGCTACGAGCAGTACTTC
clone size: many; V gene: TRBV11-2; J gene: TRBJ2-3; D gene: .; CDR3 protein: CASSLVGLVDTQYF; CDR3 DNA: TGTGCCAGCAGCTTAGTAGGCTTAGTGGATACGCAGTATTTT
clone size: few; V gene: TRBV12-3/TRBV12-4; J gene: TRBJ2-5; D gene: TRBD2; CDR3 protein: CACSPGTSGWETQYF; CDR3 DNA: TGTGCCTGCAGTCCAGGGACTAGCGGGTGGGAGACCCAGTACTTC
clone size: .; V gene: TRBV5-8; J gene: TRBJ2-1; D gene: TRBD2; CDR3 protein: CASSLGRTSGPDYNEQFF; CDR3 DNA: TGTGCCAGCAGCTTGGGGCGGACTAGCGGACCAGACTACAATGAGCAGTTCTTC
clone size: .; V gene: TRBV5-1; J gene: TRBJ2-2; D gene: TRBD2; CDR3 protein: CASKGLAANTGELFF; CDR3 DNA: TGCGCCAGCAAAGGACTAGCGGCAAACACCGGGGAGCTGTTTTTT
clone size: .; V gene: TRBV2; J gene: TRBJ2-7; D gene: TRBD1; CDR3 protein: CASSGGREQYF; CDR3 DNA: TGTGCCAGCTCAGGGGGCCGGGAGCAGTACTTC
clone size: few; V gene: TRBV9; J gene: TRBJ2-2; D gene: .; CDR3 protein: CASSVEASPTGELFF; CDR3 DNA: TGTGCCAGCAGCGTAGAGGCTAGTCCCACCGGGGAGCTGTTTTTT
clone size: .; V gene: TRBV19; J gene: TRBJ1-5; D gene: .; CDR3 protein: CAGGGFDQPQHF; CDR3 DNA: TGTGCCGGGGGGGGTTTCGATCAGCCCCAGCATTTT
clone size: many; V gene: TRBV24-1; J gene: TRBJ2-2; D gene: .; CDR3 protein: CATSDLQVVTGELFF; CDR3 DNA: TGTGCCACCAGTGATTTGCAGGTGGTGACCGGGGAGCTGTTTTTT
clone size: many; V gene: TRBV6-2/TRBV6-3; J gene: TRBJ2-1; D gene: .; CDR3 protein: CASSYGRSSYNEQFF; CDR3 DNA: TGTGCCAGCAGTTACGGGCGGAGCTCCTACAATGAGCAGTTCTTC